A single sample gave rise to the 24 T cell receptor beta chains below, sequenced in a study of T cells in Graves' hyperthyroidism and ophthalmopathy (dated by TCRdb to between 2018 and 2020). The receptor library was made with multiplex PCR. The instrument was an Illumina HiSeq 2000. The TCR beta CDR3 regions were amplified from RNA transcripts. The first round of RT-PCR for the TCR CDR3 was performed with the HTBI primer set and the Qiagen OneStep RT-PCR kit. In-frame beta chains were kept once TCRdb had trimmed the public reads at Q25 with fastp and called clones with MiXCR. Here each entry gathers all rows of one CDR3 protein and keeps the most common genes and DNA. The sample has under 650,000 distinct CDR3 sequences on record, 16% of them singletons. Around 4% of the sample is taken by the ten largest. The specimen sequenced was blood. These receptors were collected from a woman in her thirties with Graves' hyperthyroidism.

The rearrangement links TRBV11-2 to TRBJ1-6; D not resolved. This CDR3 contains 14 residues. Trimming shortened V by 0 bases and J by 10 bases, and 10 bases separated the two germline ends. Per germline, CDR1 SGHAT and CDR2 FQNNGV. CDR3 nucleotide sequence: TGTGCCAGCAGCTTAGATCGTTGGGGATCACCCCTCCACTTT. It is translated as CASSLDRWGSPLHF.

The chain links TRBV7-8 to TRBJ2-7, with TRBD1 matching over 7 bases. This CDR3 is built from 14 residues. Germline V gene data show CDR1 as SGHVS and CDR2 as FQNEAQ. V shed 5 bases and J 4 bases; nucleotides not matched to a gene: 8. In nucleotides, the CDR3 is TGTGCCAGCAGCGGAACAGGGGCTTCGTACGAGCAGTACTTC. It translates to CASSGTGASYEQYF.

This clonotype was seen a handful of times. The V and J genes are TRBV7-2 and TRBJ2-7, with TRBD1 matching over 7 bases. The CDR3 totals 13 residues. With V trimmed by 1 base and J by 9 bases, 6 bases remained unmatched. Germline lookup yields CDR1 SGHTA and CDR2 FQGNSA. CDR3 amino acids: CASSLDGQAWQYF. The CDR3 region has the DNA TGTGCCAGCAGCTTAGACGGACAGGCGTGGCAGTACTTC.

The rearrangement links TRBV5-1 to TRBJ1-1; D may be TRBD1 (5 bases). V was pared by 3 bases and J by 5 bases, with 23 bases between. Germline V gene lookup returns CDR1 SGHRS and CDR2 YFSETQ. The CDR3 spans 17 residues. The CDR3 sequence is CASSSFPSGKRGTEAFF. As DNA, the CDR3 is TGCGCCAGCAGCTCCTTCCCCTCGGGAAAGAGGGGAACTGAAGCTTTCTTT.

Ten or more counts support this clonotype. This chain links TRBV28 with TRBJ2-5; the D gene is possibly TRBD2 (7 bases). Germline V gene data show CDR1 as MDHEN and CDR2 as SYDVKM. V lost 3 bases and J lost 6, with 11 bases in between. This CDR3 comprises 13 residues. The chain's CDR3 is CASSLGGLKTQYF. For the CDR3, the DNA is TGTGCCAGCAGTTTGGGGGGGCTTAAGACCCAGTACTTC.

This clonotype was counted between two and nine times. The V and J genes are TRBV20-1 and TRBJ2-3, with 7 bases that match TRBD1. Losses at the gene ends were 6 bases for V and 1 base for J; bases not matched to a gene: 1. Germline CDR1 DFQATT, CDR2 SNEGSKA (reference sequence). The CDR3 contains 12 residues. The CDR3 DNA follows: TGCAGTGCAACAGGGGGCACAGATACGCAGTATTTT. Residues: CSATGGTDTQYF.

This clonotype was found many times. At one end the junction does not follow the germline gene, possibly because of a read error. This chain connects TRBV7-7 to TRBJ2-3; the D is unclear. The CDR3 loop spans 14 amino acids. Germline-derived CDR1 and CDR2 are SSHAT and FNYEAQ (reference sequence). CDR3 DNA: TGTGCTAGCAGCTTAGGCTGGTTCTCAGATACGCAGTATTTT. This sequence encodes CASSLGWFSDTQYF. Combining the CDR3 with reference TRBV7-7 and TRBJ2-3 gives the whole variable domain GAGVSQSPRYKVTKRGQDVTLRCDPISSHATLYWYQQALGQGPEFLTYFNYEAQPDKSGLPSDRFSAERPEGSISTLTIQRTEQRDSAMYRCASSLGWFSDTQYFGPGTRLTVL.

The chain carries TRBV19 and TRBJ1-5; 8 bases match TRBD1. This CDR3 is built from 15 residues. Germline CDR1 and CDR2: LNHDA and SQIVND (reference sequence). Germline trimming cut 3 bases from V and 4 bases from J; bases unmatched to any gene: 5. CDR3: CASSIPRGRNQPQHF. CDR3 DNA sequence: TGTGCCAGTAGTATTCCCAGGGGGCGGAATCAGCCCCAGCATTTT.

The table lists this clonotype with many counts. The rearrangement uses TRBV30 and TRBJ2-1; TRBD2 is a possible D gene (5 bases). CDR3 length: 13 amino acids. Germline V CDR1 and CDR2: GTSNPN, SVGIG (reference sequence). V was clipped by 3 bases and J by 10 bases, with 16 bases between them. This CDR3 is CAWRGELGREQFF. The CDR3 DNA sequence: TGTGCCTGGAGGGGAGAACTGGGCAGGGAGCAGTTCTTC.

At least ten counts were recorded for this clonotype. The chain links TRBV12-3 or TRBV12-4 to TRBJ2-3; D may match TRBD1 or TRBD2 (6 bases each). The CDR3 sequence is 17 residues long. The ends were cut back, 4 bases at V and 7 bases at J, with 24 bases in the middle. The CDR3 loop is CASSSYGGQSGRNTQYF. The CDR3 DNA follows: TGTGCCAGCAGTTCCTATGGGGGGCAGTCGGGGAGGAATACGCAGTATTTT.

The chain combines TRBV6-1 with TRBJ2-7, with D possibly called TRBD1 or TRBD2 (5 bases each). The CDR3 sequence is 13 residues long. In germline, CDR1 is MNHNS, CDR2 SASEGT. V lost 3 bases to trimming and J lost 5 bases, with 11 bases between them. The CDR3 sequence is CASSDREQDEQYF. The CDR3 nucleotides read TGTGCCAGCAGTGACAGGGAGCAGGACGAGCAGTACTTC.

This clonotype was observed a few times. The chain has TRBV7-8 and TRBJ1-6, with D tentatively TRBD1 (5 bases). Trimming removed 3 bases at V and 8 bases at J, with 8 bases between. This CDR3 has 13 residues. Per the germline V gene, CDR1 is SGHVS and CDR2 is FQNEAQ. The CDR3 DNA sequence: TGTGCCAGCAGCTTCGGGGCGGATTCACCCCTCCACTTT. This gives the protein CASSFGADSPLHF.

This clonotype was counted at least ten times. The V call is TRBV20-1, the J call TRBJ1-5; TRBD1 matches at 7 bases. V lost 5 bases and J lost 6; bases outside the gene matches: 10. The CDR3 length is 14 residues. In germline, CDR1 is DFQATT, CDR2 SNEGSKA (reference sequence). The CDR3 reads CSAENRGGSQPQHF. In DNA form, the CDR3 reads TGCAGTGCTGAGAACAGGGGAGGAAGTCAGCCCCAGCATTTT.

This clonotype was seen a handful of times. CDR3 sequence: CASSPTAASTDTQYF. The CDR3 region has the DNA TGTGCCAGCTCACCGACGGCAGCTAGCACAGATACGCAGTATTTT. The chain recombines TRBV18 with TRBJ2-3; D is unclear. CDR1 and CDR2 (germline): KGHSH, LQKENI. Between the trimmed V and J ends, which lost 3 bases and 0 bases, there was a span of 10 bases. CDR3 size: 15 residues.

The V call is TRBV28, the J call TRBJ2-5, with a possible D match to TRBD2 (6 bases). Germline lookup yields CDR1 MDHEN and CDR2 SYDVKM. Trimming pared 3 bases from V and 3 bases from J, leaving 14 bases between. CDR3 length equals 15 residues. The chain's CDR3 is CASSFEGLAEETQYF. CDR3 DNA sequence: TGTGCCAGCAGTTTCGAGGGGTTAGCGGAAGAGACCCAGTACTTC.

This clonotype was recorded a few times. The V gene is TRBV15, the J gene TRBJ1-2; 7 positions agree with TRBD1. Germline V gives CDR1 LNHNV, CDR2 YYDKDF (reference sequence). This CDR3 comprises 13 residues. Losses at the gene ends were 3 bases for V and 2 bases for J; bases not matched to a gene: 0. The CDR3 is CATSRGQNYGYTF. The CDR3 DNA follows: TGTGCCACCAGCAGGGGACAGAACTATGGCTACACCTTC.

This clonotype was picked up a small number of times. The chain uses TRBV19 and TRBJ1-1; 9 bases align to TRBD1. CDR1 is LNHDA, CDR2 SQIVND, per germline (reference sequence). The length of the CDR3 is 14 residues. V shed 6 bases, J shed 1 base, and the junction held 3 bases outside the gene matches. As DNA, the CDR3 is TGTGCCAGTAGGGGACAGGGAAAGAACACTGAAGCTTTCTTT. This gives the protein CASRGQGKNTEAFF.

The chain couples TRBV30 to TRBJ1-2; 8 bases are shared with TRBD1. Germline CDR1 GTSNPN, CDR2 SVGIG (reference sequence). The V segment lost 3 bases and the J segment 7 bases; nucleotides outside the gene matches: 1. This CDR3 contains 11 residues. CDR3: CAWRTGVGYTF. The CDR3 DNA follows: TGTGCCTGGAGGACAGGGGTTGGCTACACCTTC. Using reference TRBV30 and TRBJ1-2 for the parts outside the CDR3, the full variable domain is SQTIHQWPATLVQPVGSPLSLECTVEGTSNPNLYWYRQAAGRGLQLLFYSVGIGQISSEVPQNLSASRPQDRQFILSSKKLLLSDSGFYLCAWRTGVGYTFGSGTRLTVV.

This clonotype was detected many times. The rearrangement links TRBV28 to TRBJ1-2; D is undetermined. The CDR3 extends over 13 amino acids. Germline lookup yields CDR1 MDHEN and CDR2 SYDVKM. The ends were cut back, 6 bases at V and 5 bases at J, with 13 bases in the middle. The CDR3 sequence: CASSLIGRYGYTF. The CDR3 nucleotides are TGTGCCAGCAGCCTAATAGGTCGATATGGCTACACCTTC.

In its sample, this clonotype was seen a few times. CDR3 residues: CAIRATGANEKLFF. CDR3 nucleotides: TGTGCCATCAGAGCGACAGGGGCTAATGAAAAACTGTTTTTT. V usage is TRBV10-3 and J usage is TRBJ1-4; 8 nucleotides align to TRBD1. Germline V gene lookup returns CDR1 ENHRY and CDR2 SYGVKD. The length of the CDR3 is 14 residues. Germline trimming cut 6 bases from V and 3 bases from J; bases unmatched to any gene: 3.

This clonotype has a count of ten or more. The chain carries TRBV3-1 and TRBJ1-2; no clear D gene. The V gene lost 5 bases and the J gene lost 2 bases, with 6 bases spanning the gap. Germline values: CDR1 LGHDT, CDR2 YNNKEL (reference sequence). The CDR3 runs 12 residues. CDR3 residues: CASSEGNYGYTF. DNA of the CDR3: TGTGCCAGCAGCGAGGGAAACTATGGCTACACCTTC.

The gene calls are TRBV28 and TRBJ2-3; 14 bases are a match to TRBD2. The J segment lost 3 bases and the V segment lost 3 bases, leaving 11 bases of the junction unmatched. Germline loops: CDR1 MDHEN, CDR2 SYDVKM. The CDR3 extends over 19 amino acids. The CDR3 nucleotides are TGTGCCAGCAGTTTTAGACTAGCGGGAGGGCCGGGGAAGACAGATACGCAGTATTTT. Translated, it gives CASSFRLAGGPGKTDTQYF.

The V call is TRBV4-3, the J call TRBJ2-1; unclear D gene. The CDR3 totals 17 residues. The germline V and J ends were trimmed by 5 bases and 4 bases, with 21 bases remaining between them. The germline V gene has CDR1 LGHNA and CDR2 YSLEER. The CDR3 spells CASSISDTPLGYNEQFF. CDR3 in DNA: TGCGCCAGCAGCATAAGCGATACCCCGCTGGGGTACAATGAGCAGTTCTTC.

A remark on this clonotype: A much larger clone lies one base from this, so it may be a read error. The CDR3 does not close with the conserved phenylalanine or tryptophan, likely indicating a read error. DNA of the CDR3: TGTGCCAGCAGTCTAGGGACCACTGAAGCTTTCCTT. It is translated as CASSLGTTEAFL. V is TRBV28 and J is TRBJ1-1; a weak D match, TRBD1 (5 bases). Germline CDR1 is MDHEN and CDR2 is SYDVKM. The V and J ends lost 5 bases and 4 bases respectively, with 8 bases between them. The CDR3 extends over 12 amino acids.